Presented here are 30 T cell receptor beta chains from one specimen sequenced in a study of T cell responses to AZD1222 COVID-19 vaccine. Data came from immunoSEQ multiplex PCR; TCRdb stores just in-frame clones and leaves some out. The sample yields 150,000 to 200,000 clones, 85% to 95% seen once. The material sequenced was peripheral blood, taken on day 0 of AZD1222 vaccination. The receptors come from an adult in good health.

The J gene is TRBJ2-2, the V gene TRBV9; D possibly corresponds to TRBD1 (5 bases). There are 15 residues in the CDR3. Per the germline V gene, CDR1 is SGDLS and CDR2 is YYNGEE. V was cut by 2 bases and J by 5 bases, with 13 bases left in between. CDR3 in DNA: TGTGCCAGCAGCGTTAAAAGGGGTGAGACCGGGGAGCTGTTTTTT. It is translated as CASSVKRGETGELFF.

The rearrangement links TRBV5-1 to TRBJ2-3; D may be TRBD2 (7 bases). The germline V gene encodes CDR1 SGHRS and CDR2 YFSETQ. The V end lost 4 bases, the J end lost 0 bases, and 12 bases lay between the germline ends. The CDR3 has 15 residues. The CDR3: CASSARGQSTDTQYF. The CDR3 DNA is TGCGCCAGCAGCGCGCGGGGGCAAAGCACAGATACGCAGTATTTT.

This sequence joins TRBV25-1 and TRBJ1-1; the D gene is possibly TRBD1 (6 bases). CDR3 length equals 11 residues. V gave up 6 bases and J gave up 6 bases, with 8 bases separating them. Germline V gene lookup returns CDR1 MGHDK and CDR2 SYGVNS. This chain's CDR3 is CASRTGPEAFF. The CDR3 DNA sequence: TGTGCCAGCAGAACAGGGCCTGAAGCTTTCTTT. The full variable domain, with the rest looked up from reference TRBV25-1 and TRBJ1-1, is EADIYQTPRYLVIGTGKKITLECSQTMGHDKMYWYQQDPGMELHLIHYSYGVNSTEKGDLSSESTVSRIRTEHFPLTLESARPSHTSQYLCASRTGPEAFFGQGTRLTVV.

The rearrangement links TRBV27 to TRBJ1-1; no firm D call. The CDR3 is made up of 12 amino acids. Germline V gives CDR1 MNHEY, CDR2 SMNVEV (reference sequence). Trimming shortened V by 2 bases and J by 4 bases, and 5 bases separated the two germline ends. The CDR3 nucleotides read TGTGCCAGCAGTTTAGGGTCCACTGAAGCTTTCTTT. It codes for CASSLGSTEAFF.

This rearrangement joins TRBV12-3 or TRBV12-4 to TRBJ1-2; D gene ambiguous. CDR3 length equals 12 residues. Trimming pared 5 bases from V and 4 bases from J, leaving 8 bases between. CDR3 loop: CASSGSGYGYTF. The CDR3 DNA sequence: TGTGCCAGCAGTGGGTCGGGCTATGGCTACACCTTC.

The rearrangement links TRBV6-6 to TRBJ2-1; maybe TRBD2 (6 bases). The CDR3 has 15 residues. CDR1 is MNHNY, CDR2 SVGAGI, per germline (reference sequence). The V and J ends lost 4 bases and 7 bases respectively, with 17 bases between them. The CDR3 DNA is TGTGCCAGCAGTTCCCCTCCGCGGGAATTGAATGAGCAGTTCTTC. It yields the protein CASSSPPRELNEQFF.

The V call is TRBV12-5, the J call TRBJ1-3; D is uncertain. This CDR3 comprises 13 residues. Germline loops: CDR1 LGHNT, CDR2 FRNRAP. V was cut by 4 bases and J by 4 bases, with 8 bases left in between. The CDR3 loop is CASGSAGGNTIYF. As DNA, the CDR3 is TGTGCTAGTGGTTCCGCGGGAGGAAACACCATATATTTT.

This clone showed up just once. V gene TRBV28 combines with J gene TRBJ1-1; D possibly corresponds to TRBD1 (5 bases). CDR1 and CDR2 from the germline V gene are MDHEN and SYDVKM. V was clipped by 1 base and J by 3 bases, with 12 bases between them. This CDR3 is built from 15 residues. This CDR3 reads CASSLSPGGYTEAFF. The CDR3 bases are TGTGCCAGCAGTTTATCTCCGGGGGGATACACTGAAGCTTTCTTT.

The rearrangement uses TRBV13 and TRBJ2-7; 7 nucleotides line up with TRBD1. The length of the CDR3 is 13 residues. With 1 base clipped from V and 3 bases from J, the junction kept 0 bases outside the gene matches. Germline V gene sequence: CDR1 PRHDT, CDR2 FYEKMQ (reference sequence). This chain's CDR3 is CASSLDRGYEQYF. In DNA form, the CDR3 reads TGTGCCAGCAGCTTAGACAGGGGCTACGAGCAGTACTTC.

The chain combines TRBV30 with TRBJ2-7; D call uncertain. The V end lost 8 bases, the J end lost 3 bases, and 8 bases lay between the germline ends. This CDR3 comprises 10 residues. CDR1 and CDR2 from the germline V gene are GTSNPN and SVGIG (reference sequence). The CDR3 loop is CALGGYEQYF. The CDR3 coding sequence is TGTGCCCTGGGCGGCTACGAGCAGTACTTC.

Only one count was recorded for this clone. The chain employs TRBV6-2 or TRBV6-3 and TRBJ1-1; D not resolved. This CDR3 comprises 14 residues. V lost 2 bases and J 9 bases, leaving 16 bases between the germline ends. CDR1 is MNHEY and CDR2 is SVGEGT in the germline V gene. CDR3 loop: CASSYEGLTSKAFF. The CDR3 DNA is TGTGCCAGCAGTTACGAAGGTCTGACAAGTAAAGCTTTCTTT.

The CDR3 is CASSSLRFSTEQYF. The DNA for the CDR3 is TGTGCCAGCAGTTCATTGCGGTTCTCGACCGAGCAGTACTTC. The J gene is TRBJ2-7, the V gene TRBV27, with D unclear. The germline V gene has CDR1 MNHEY and CDR2 SMNVEV (reference sequence). The CDR3 runs to 14 residues. With 4 bases removed from V and 6 bases from J, the gap between germline ends came to 16 bases.

V is TRBV10-3 and J is TRBJ2-1; 11 bases map to TRBD2. The CDR3 is 16 amino acids. V lost 6 bases to trimming and J lost 3 bases; unmatched junction nucleotides: 7. Germline lookup yields CDR1 ENHRY and CDR2 SYGVKD. CDR3: CAISNTGTSGYNEQFF. CDR3 coding DNA: TGTGCCATCAGCAATACCGGGACTAGCGGCTACAATGAGCAGTTCTTC.

The chain recombines TRBV24-1 with TRBJ1-1; no definite D call. V was pared by 5 bases and J by 2 bases, with 11 bases between. CDR1 and CDR2 (germline): KGHDR, SFDVKD. The CDR3 totals 14 residues. The CDR3 DNA reads as TGTGCCACCAGTGCCTCAAGCGGCAACACTGAAGCTTTCTTT. Translating gives CATSASSGNTEAFF.

The chain uses TRBV5-4 and TRBJ1-6; 8 bases are a match to TRBD1. Germline V CDR1 and CDR2: SGHNT, YYREEE (reference sequence). The CDR3 spans 15 residues. J was trimmed by 4 bases and V by 0 bases; bases with no gene match: 0. CDR3 DNA sequence: TGTGCCAGCAGCTTGGACAGGGGGTATAATTCACCCCTCCACTTT. Translated, it gives CASSLDRGYNSPLHF.

The chain employs TRBV2 and TRBJ1-1; D is undetermined. Germline-derived CDR1 and CDR2 are SNHLY and FYNNEI. Trimming removed 8 bases from V and 1 base from J, with 14 bases in between. The CDR3 sequence is 14 residues long. CDR3 sequence reads: CASQTPRGNTEAFF. CDR3 bases: TGTGCCAGCCAAACACCACGAGGGAACACTGAAGCTTTCTTT. The full variable domain, rest sourced from reference TRBV2 and TRBJ1-1, is EPEVTQTPSHQVTQMGQEVILRCVPISNHLYFYWYRQILGQKVEFLVSFYNNEISEKSEIFDDQFSVERPDGSNFTLKIRSTKLEDSAMYFCASQTPRGNTEAFFGQGTRLTVV.

This chain connects TRBV5-4 to TRBJ1-1, with D unresolved. CDR3 length equals 13 residues. Germline V gives CDR1 SGHNT, CDR2 YYREEE (reference sequence). The V end was cut by 0 bases, the J end by 7 bases, with 10 bases between. This chain's CDR3 is CASSLDILSEAFF. The CDR3 DNA reads as TGTGCCAGCAGCTTGGACATCCTGAGTGAAGCTTTCTTT.

The chain couples TRBV18 to TRBJ1-1; no clear D. The V end was cut by 3 bases, the J end by 8 bases, with 7 bases between. The germline gives CDR1 KGHSH, CDR2 LQKENI. This CDR3 is 11 amino acids long. The DNA of the CDR3 is TGTGCCAGCTCACCCCAAAACGAAGCTTTCTTT. Translated, it gives CASSPQNEAFF.

The chain uses TRBV29-1 and TRBJ1-2; 7 nucleotides agree with TRBD1. Losses at the gene ends were 6 bases for V and 6 bases for J; bases not matched to a gene: 4. CDR3 size: 11 residues. The V gene's germline CDR1 is SQVTM and CDR2 ANQGSEA. As DNA, the CDR3 is TGCAGCGTCTCCGGGACAGATGGCTACACCTTC. Amino acid sequence: CSVSGTDGYTF.

This chain joins TRBV6-5 and TRBJ2-7; 9 nucleotides agree with TRBD1. Germline loops: CDR1 MNHEY, CDR2 SVGAGI. This CDR3 comprises 14 residues. J was trimmed by 1 base and V by 8 bases; bases with no gene match: 6. CDR3 nucleotide sequence: TGTGCCAGCCAGGAAGGACAGGGGTCCTACGAGCAGTACGTC. It specifies CASQEGQGSYEQYV.

This rearrangement joins TRBV12-3 or TRBV12-4 to TRBJ2-3, with TRBD2 as a possible D gene (6 bases). The CDR3 loop spans 13 amino acids. V gave up 8 bases and J gave up 6 bases, with 15 bases separating them. CDR3 bases: TGTGCCAGCTTGGTCAGGGAGGATGATACGCAGTATTTT. This codes for CASLVREDDTQYF.

This chain links TRBV28 with TRBJ1-5; D unclear. The CDR3 runs to 13 residues. V was trimmed by 6 bases and J by 5 bases, leaving 11 bases between them. Germline V lookup: CDR1 MDHEN, CDR2 SYDVKM. CDR3 in amino acids: CASRGDGDQPQHF. The CDR3 DNA is TGTGCCAGCAGGGGAGACGGGGATCAGCCCCAGCATTTT.

The chain recombines TRBV7-9 with TRBJ2-5, with TRBD1 matching 7 bases. This CDR3 is built from 16 residues. The V gene's germline CDR1 is SEHNR and CDR2 FQNEAQ (reference sequence). Trimming removed 5 bases from V and 2 bases from J; junction bases left unmatched: 11. The CDR3 reads CASSRRQGVRQETQYF. Here the CDR3 DNA reads TGTGCCAGCAGCCGCCGACAGGGTGTAAGACAAGAGACCCAGTACTTC.

V gene TRBV6-2 or TRBV6-3 combines with J gene TRBJ1-5; D ambiguous. The CDR3 sequence is 16 residues long. Germline V gene lookup returns CDR1 MNHEY and CDR2 SVGEGT. The ends were cut back, 5 bases at V and 2 bases at J, with 16 bases in the middle. CDR3 in DNA: TGTGCCAGCAGTGGCGGACCAGCAGCAGGCAATCAGCCCCAGCATTTT. This codes for CASSGGPAAGNQPQHF.

This chain connects TRBV28 to TRBJ1-2; D not certain. The CDR3 contains 15 residues. The ends were cut back, 2 bases at V and 5 bases at J, with 15 bases in the middle. Germline V gene data show CDR1 as MDHEN and CDR2 as SYDVKM. CDR3 sequence reads: CASSLGPTGRYGYTF. CDR3 sequence (DNA): TGTGCCAGCAGTTTAGGTCCGACGGGCAGGTATGGCTACACCTTC.

V and J are TRBV19 and TRBJ2-4; unclear D gene. Trimming stripped 1 base from V and 5 bases from J, with 6 bases between. The CDR3 extends over 13 amino acids. CDR1 LNHDA and CDR2 SQIVND come from the germline V gene (reference sequence). CDR3 region: CASSIGAQNIQYF. The CDR3, as DNA: TGTGCCAGTAGTATAGGTGCCCAAAACATTCAGTACTTC.

Concerning this clone itself: At the DNA level, this CDR3 is encoded by other sequences in the same sample as well. The chain links TRBV2 to TRBJ1-1; D remains ambiguous. The CDR3 contains 10 residues. V was clipped by 6 bases and J by 1 base, with 0 bases between them. Germline V gene data show CDR1 as SNHLY and CDR2 as FYNNEI. The CDR3, as DNA: TGTGCCAGCAGGAACACTGAAGCTTTCTTT. This gives the protein CASRNTEAFF.

This chain links TRBV4-3 with TRBJ2-1; D is unclear. Trimming took 3 bases from V and 7 from J, leaving 13 bases between them. The CDR3 sequence is 14 residues long. Germline-derived CDR1 and CDR2 are LGHNA and YSLEER. The chain's CDR3 is CASSHGYQSNEQFF. CDR3 DNA sequence: TGCGCCAGCAGCCATGGCTATCAGTCAAATGAGCAGTTCTTC.

V and J are TRBV2 and TRBJ2-2, with D perhaps TRBD1 or TRBD2 (6 bases each). Germline values: CDR1 SNHLY, CDR2 FYNNEI. This CDR3 comprises 15 residues. V dropped 5 bases and J dropped 3 bases, with 13 bases sitting between them. The CDR3 DNA is TGTGCCAGCAGTCCGGGGGCTCGAGACACCGGGGAGCTGTTTTTT. Translation gives CASSPGARDTGELFF. The variable domain in full, with the rest retrieved from reference TRBV2 and TRBJ2-2, is EPEVTQTPSHQVTQMGQEVILRCVPISNHLYFYWYRQILGQKVEFLVSFYNNEISEKSEIFDDQFSVERPDGSNFTLKIRSTKLEDSAMYFCASSPGARDTGELFFGEGSRLTVL.

The rearrangement uses TRBV27 and TRBJ1-2; D not certain. This CDR3 is 14 amino acids long. V dropped 2 bases and J dropped 4 bases, with 11 bases sitting between them. Germline V gene sequence: CDR1 MNHEY, CDR2 SMNVEV (reference sequence). CDR3: CASSLGAAGYGYTF. The CDR3, as DNA: TGTGCCAGCAGTTTAGGAGCCGCGGGCTATGGCTACACCTTC.